This TCR beta chain was captured by sequencing in a study of control samples from healthy donors and cancer patients. Method: immunoSEQ multiplex PCR; TCRdb's copy keeps in-frame clones and lacks some. The table records about 71,000 clones, under 90% of them present only once. Trimming stripped 4 bases from V and 4 bases from J, with 8 bases between. The CDR3 totals 13 residues. Germline lookup yields CDR1 WNHNN and CDR2 SYGVQD (reference sequence). The material sequenced was PBMCs. This chain connects TRBV10-1 to TRBJ1-5; no clear D gene. This receptor was identified in a man aged 55 to 69 with lung cancer. The DNA for the CDR3 is TGCGCCAGCAGTGTCGGGGTTAATCAGCCCCAGCATTTT. Translating gives CASSVGVNQPQHF.